This record concerns one T cell receptor (beta chain) sequence. The CDR3 contains 11 residues. Trimming pared 1 base from V and 6 bases from J, leaving 4 bases between. The germline V gene encodes CDR1 MGHDK and CDR2 SYGVNS. The sample is drawn from a study of T-cell reconstitution after alpha-beta-depleted transplantation in children. TCRbeta library preparation incorporated unique molecular identifiers. TCRdb processed the PCR reads anew with MiXCR; each CDR3 protein has one entry. The sample holds approximately 230,000 distinct CDR3 sequences, around 25% seen once. The rearrangement uses TRBV25-1 and TRBJ2-7; D ambiguous. The TCR sequence derives from a girl aged 2 to 10 with Fanconi anemia, due to receive a stem cell transplant. The sample here was PBMCs, taken before TCRalphabeta/CD19-depleted stem cell transplant. The CDR3 bases are TGTGCCAGCAGTGAATCTGCCGAGCAGTACTTC. It is translated as CASSESAEQYF.